This TCR beta chain is drawn from a study of blood T cell repertoires in COVID-19. The overall study: Specimens from acute and convalescent COVID-19 originated in the United States, Italy and Spain. T cells, B-cell-depleted T cells, or PBMCs supplied cDNA or gDNA.

How the authors handled the data: By means of reference gene primer amplification, nucleated cell counts were estimated. Clones were sequenced by immunoSEQ multiplex PCR, and TCRdb holds only the in-frame ones, with some missing. V and J calls and clone size follow that table, whereas D and trimming were derived from the DNA. The table lists hundreds of thousands of clones, 88% of them singletons. Followed over time, Seattle patients had been enrolled while infection was active. The V gene's germline CDR1 is SGHRS and CDR2 YFSETQ. CDR3 length: 17 amino acids. V shed 0 bases, J shed 1 base, and the junction held 7 bases outside the gene matches.

This TCR was sampled from a woman in her twenties or thirties with COVID-19, enrolled during active disease. Sequences were obtained from peripheral blood. The rearrangement uses TRBV5-1 and TRBJ2-1; the match to TRBD2 covers 7 bases. The CDR3 region is CASSLGGAGASYNEQFF. Here the CDR3 DNA reads TGCGCCAGCAGCTTGGGTGGGGCGGGAGCTTCCTACAATGAGCAGTTCTTC.